These T cell receptor beta chains were read from a single sample in a study of cytomegalovirus exposure and HLA in healthy donors. Assay: immunoSEQ multiplex PCR; the TCRdb copy retains only in-frame clones and omits some. The data hold about 97,000 clones, with around 68% observed a single time. Sequencing used PBMCs. These receptors were collected from a human donor in good health. CDR3s include the opening cysteine and the closing phenylalanine or tryptophan. The order of the fields is D gene, clone size, J gene, V gene, CDR3 protein, CDR3 DNA. A D gene is named only where the DNA matches it firmly. For some rows the clone size is stated as once, few or many, or as a class when expanded; others skip it.

>.|.|TRBJ1-2|TRBV5-4
CASSLTGYYGYTF
TGTGCCAGCAGCTTGACAGGGTACTATGGCTACACCTTC
>.|.|TRBJ1-2|TRBV19
CASTGAEEGYTF
TGTGCCAGTACTGGGGCCGAAGAAGGCTACACCTTC
>.|.|TRBJ2-2|TRBV25-1
CASSGERDTGELFF
TGTGCCAGCAGTGGGGAGCGAGACACCGGGGAGCTGTTTTTT
>TRBD1|few|TRBJ1-2|TRBV7-9
CASSLLGLGTGEANYGYTF
TGTGCCAGCAGCTTATTGGGCTTGGGGACAGGAGAAGCTAACTATGGCTACACCTTC
>TRBD2|.|TRBJ2-7|TRBV5-1
CASNGLAEPYEQYF
TGCGCCAGTAACGGACTAGCGGAGCCCTACGAGCAGTACTTC
>.|.|TRBJ2-5|TRBV19
CASSIDMAGGQETQYF
TGTGCCAGTAGTATAGATATGGCAGGGGGGCAAGAGACCCAGTACTTC
>TRBD2|few|TRBJ2-7|TRBV25-1
CASSRASGSEQYF
TGTGCCAGCAGTCGGGCTAGCGGGAGCGAGCAGTACTTC
>TRBD1|.|TRBJ2-7|TRBV29-1
CSVEGGQGTYEQYF
TGCAGCGTTGAGGGGGGACAGGGGACCTACGAGCAGTACTTC
>.|once|TRBJ2-7|TRBV5-4
CASSLERANTYEQYF
TGTGCCAGCAGCTTGGAACGCGCGAATACCTACGAGCAGTACTTC
>.|once|TRBJ1-5|TRBV6-1
CASSEVPYQPQHF
TGTGCCAGCAGTGAAGTCCCCTATCAGCCCCAGCATTTT
>.|.|TRBJ1-4|TRBV27
CASSLSAGGQTNEKLFF
TGTGCCAGCAGTTTATCCGCGGGGGGACAAACTAATGAAAAACTGTTTTTT
>TRBD1|.|TRBJ1-2|TRBV30
CAWSKTGANYGYTF
TGTGCCTGGAGTAAGACAGGGGCTAACTATGGCTACACCTTC
>.|.|TRBJ2-3|TRBV7-9
CASSLTTTDTQYF
TGTGCCAGCAGCTTAACTACCACAGATACGCAGTATTTT
>TRBD2|.|TRBJ2-3|TRBV15
CATSTSGGPLDTQYF
TGTGCCACCAGCACTAGCGGGGGGCCCCTAGATACGCAGTATTTT
>TRBD1|few|TRBJ1-5|TRBV28
CASSLQGATQPQHF
TGTGCCAGCAGTTTACAGGGGGCGACTCAGCCCCAGCATTTT
>.|few|TRBJ1-4|TRBV6-5
CASSYSSRTTNEKLFF
TGTGCCAGCAGTTACTCGTCGAGGACAACTAATGAAAAACTGTTTTTT
>.|.|TRBJ1-5|TRBV11-2
CASSLDRAQPQHF
TGTGCCAGCAGCTTAGACAGGGCCCAGCCCCAGCATTTT